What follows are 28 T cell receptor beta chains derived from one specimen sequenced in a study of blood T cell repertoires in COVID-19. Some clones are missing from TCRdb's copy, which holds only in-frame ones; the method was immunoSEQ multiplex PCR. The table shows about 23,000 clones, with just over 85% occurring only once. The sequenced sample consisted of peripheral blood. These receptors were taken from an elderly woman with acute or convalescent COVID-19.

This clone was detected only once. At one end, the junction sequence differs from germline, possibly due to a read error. Written as DNA, the CDR3 is TGTGCCAGTAGTATAGTATCCGGAGACAGGAGCTTCTTC. Protein sequence: CASSIVSGDRSFF. The chain recombines TRBV19 with TRBJ2-7; D may be TRBD1 (6 bases). The CDR3 is made up of 13 amino acids. Germline assignment: CDR1 LNHDA and CDR2 SQIVND (reference sequence).

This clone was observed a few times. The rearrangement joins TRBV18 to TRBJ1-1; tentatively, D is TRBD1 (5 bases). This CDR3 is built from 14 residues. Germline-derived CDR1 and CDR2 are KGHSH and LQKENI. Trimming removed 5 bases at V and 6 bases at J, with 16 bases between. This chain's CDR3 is CASSSGERGAEAFF. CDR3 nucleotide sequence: TGTGCCAGCTCATCGGGTGAGCGGGGCGCTGAAGCTTTCTTT.

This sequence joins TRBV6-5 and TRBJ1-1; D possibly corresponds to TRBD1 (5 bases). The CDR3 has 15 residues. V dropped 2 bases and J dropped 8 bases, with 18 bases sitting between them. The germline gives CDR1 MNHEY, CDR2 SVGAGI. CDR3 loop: CASSYRGTGPLEAFF. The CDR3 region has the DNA TGTGCCAGCAGTTACCGCGGGACGGGCCCTTTGGAAGCTTTCTTT.

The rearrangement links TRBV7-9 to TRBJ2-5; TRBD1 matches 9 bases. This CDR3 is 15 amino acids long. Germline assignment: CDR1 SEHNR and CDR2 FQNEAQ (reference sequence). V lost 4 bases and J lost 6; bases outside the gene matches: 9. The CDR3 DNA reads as TGTGCCAGCAGCTCCTGGACAGGGGATTCGAAGACCCAGTACTTC. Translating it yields CASSSWTGDSKTQYF.

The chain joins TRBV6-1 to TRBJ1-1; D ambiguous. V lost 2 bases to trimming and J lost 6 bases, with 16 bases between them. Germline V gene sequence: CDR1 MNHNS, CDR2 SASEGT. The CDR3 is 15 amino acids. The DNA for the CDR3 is TGTGCCAGCAGTGAAATGAGGGCGGCCTATCCTGAAGCTTTCTTT. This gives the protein CASSEMRAAYPEAFF.

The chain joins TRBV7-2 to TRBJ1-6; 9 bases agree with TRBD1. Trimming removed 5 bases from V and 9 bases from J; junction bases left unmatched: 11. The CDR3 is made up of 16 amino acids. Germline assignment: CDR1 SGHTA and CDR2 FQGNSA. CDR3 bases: TGTGCCAGCAGCCTCGTGGCGGACAGGGGAGGTTCACCCCTCCACTTT. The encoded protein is CASSLVADRGGSPLHF. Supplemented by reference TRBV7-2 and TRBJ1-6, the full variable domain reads GAGVSQSPSNKVTEKGKDVELRCDPISGHTALYWYRQSLGQGLEFLIYFQGNSAPDKSGLPSDRFSAERTGGSVSTLTIQRTQQEDSAVYLCASSLVADRGGSPLHFGNGTRLTVT.

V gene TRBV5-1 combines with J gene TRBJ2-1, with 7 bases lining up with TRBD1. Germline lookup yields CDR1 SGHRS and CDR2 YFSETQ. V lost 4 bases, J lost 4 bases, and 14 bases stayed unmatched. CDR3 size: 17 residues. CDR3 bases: TGCGCCAGCAGCCGTCCTCACCGGGACAGCCGATACAATGAGCAGTTCTTC. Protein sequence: CASSRPHRDSRYNEQFF.

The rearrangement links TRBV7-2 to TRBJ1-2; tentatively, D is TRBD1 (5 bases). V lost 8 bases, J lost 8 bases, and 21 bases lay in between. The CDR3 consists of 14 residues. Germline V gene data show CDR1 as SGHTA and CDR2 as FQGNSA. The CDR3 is CASGPAGHRQGYTF. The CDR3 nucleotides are TGTGCCAGCGGCCCCGCTGGACACCGGCAGGGCTACACCTTC.

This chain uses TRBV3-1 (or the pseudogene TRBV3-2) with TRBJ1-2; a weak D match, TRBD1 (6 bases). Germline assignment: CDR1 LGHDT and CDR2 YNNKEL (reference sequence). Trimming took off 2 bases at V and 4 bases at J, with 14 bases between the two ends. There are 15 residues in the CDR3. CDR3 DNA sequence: TGTGCCAGCAGCCAACCCGGGGGGGCAGCCTATGGCTACACCTTC. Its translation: CASSQPGGAAYGYTF.

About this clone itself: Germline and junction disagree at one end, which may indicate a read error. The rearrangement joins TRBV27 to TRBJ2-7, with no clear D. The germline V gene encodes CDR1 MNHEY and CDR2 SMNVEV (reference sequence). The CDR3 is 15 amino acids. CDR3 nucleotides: TGTGCCAGCAGTTTATCAACCTACCGGGTCCCTACTATGAACTTC. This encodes CASSLSTYRVPTMNF.

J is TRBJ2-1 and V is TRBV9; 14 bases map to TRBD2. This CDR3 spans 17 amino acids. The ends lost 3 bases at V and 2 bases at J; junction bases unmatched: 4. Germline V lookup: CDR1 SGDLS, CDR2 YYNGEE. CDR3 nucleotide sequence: TGTGCCAGCAGCGAGGGGACTAGCGGGAGTACCTACAATGAGCAGTTCTTC. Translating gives CASSEGTSGSTYNEQFF.

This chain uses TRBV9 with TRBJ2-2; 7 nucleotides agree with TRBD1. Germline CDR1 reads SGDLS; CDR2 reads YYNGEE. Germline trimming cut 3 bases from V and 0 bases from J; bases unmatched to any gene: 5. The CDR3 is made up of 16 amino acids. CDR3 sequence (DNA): TGTGCCAGCAGCGGCTTCGGGACAGCGAACACCGGGGAGCTGTTTTTT. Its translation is CASSGFGTANTGELFF.

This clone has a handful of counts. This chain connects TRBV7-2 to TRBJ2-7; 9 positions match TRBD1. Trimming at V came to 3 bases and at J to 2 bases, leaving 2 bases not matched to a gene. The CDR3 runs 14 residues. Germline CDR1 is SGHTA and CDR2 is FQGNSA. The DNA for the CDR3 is TGTGCCAGCAGCTTCTACAGGGGGCCCTACGAGCAGTACTTC. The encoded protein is CASSFYRGPYEQYF.

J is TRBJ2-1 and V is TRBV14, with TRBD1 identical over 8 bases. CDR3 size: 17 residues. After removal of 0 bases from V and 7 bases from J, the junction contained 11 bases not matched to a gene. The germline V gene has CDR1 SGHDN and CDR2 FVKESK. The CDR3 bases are TGTGCCAGCAGCCAAGATCTTACGACAGGGGTGAGAAATGAGCAGTTCTTC. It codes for CASSQDLTTGVRNEQFF.

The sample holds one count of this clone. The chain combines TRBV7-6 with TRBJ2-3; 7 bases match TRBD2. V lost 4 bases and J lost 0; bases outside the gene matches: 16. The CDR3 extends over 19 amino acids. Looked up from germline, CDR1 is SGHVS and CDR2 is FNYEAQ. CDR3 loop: CASSYYEASGFASTDTQYF. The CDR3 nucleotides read TGTGCCAGCAGCTATTATGAGGCTAGCGGCTTTGCTAGCACAGATACGCAGTATTTT.

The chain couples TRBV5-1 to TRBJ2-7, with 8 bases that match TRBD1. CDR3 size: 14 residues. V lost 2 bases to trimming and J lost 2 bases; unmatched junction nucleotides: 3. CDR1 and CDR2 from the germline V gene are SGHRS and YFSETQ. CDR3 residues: CASSFSTGAYEQYF. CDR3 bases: TGCGCCAGCAGCTTTTCGACAGGGGCCTACGAGCAGTACTTC. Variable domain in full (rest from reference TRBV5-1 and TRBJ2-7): KAGVTQTPRYLIKTRGQQVTLSCSPISGHRSVSWYQQTPGQGLQFLFEYFSETQRNKGNFPGRFSGRQFSNSRSEMNVSTLELGDSALYLCASSFSTGAYEQYFGPGTRLTVT.

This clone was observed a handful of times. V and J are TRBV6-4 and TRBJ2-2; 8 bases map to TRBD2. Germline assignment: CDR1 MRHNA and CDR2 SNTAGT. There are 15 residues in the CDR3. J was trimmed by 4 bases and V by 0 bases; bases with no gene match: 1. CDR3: CASSDSAGATGELFF. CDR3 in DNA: TGTGCCAGCAGTGACTCAGCGGGAGCCACCGGGGAGCTGTTTTTT.

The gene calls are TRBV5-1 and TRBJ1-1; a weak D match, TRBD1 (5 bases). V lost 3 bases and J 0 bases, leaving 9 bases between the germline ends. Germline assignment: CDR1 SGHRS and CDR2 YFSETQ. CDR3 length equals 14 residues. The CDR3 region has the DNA TGCGCCAGCAGCTATGGGACTTTGAACACTGAAGCTTTCTTT. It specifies CASSYGTLNTEAFF.

CDR3 DNA sequence: TGTGCCAGCAGTCTGGACAGGCCAAAGTATGGCTACACCTTC. Translating gives CASSLDRPKYGYTF. The chain employs TRBV27 and TRBJ1-2; 7 positions agree with TRBD1. The CDR3 is made up of 14 amino acids. The trim removed 5 bases at V and 5 bases at J, leaving 8 bases unmatched. Germline V gives CDR1 MNHEY, CDR2 SMNVEV (reference sequence).

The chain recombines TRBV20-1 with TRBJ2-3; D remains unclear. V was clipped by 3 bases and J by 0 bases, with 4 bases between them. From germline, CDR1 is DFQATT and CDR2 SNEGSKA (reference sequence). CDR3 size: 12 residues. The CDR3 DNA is TGCAGTGCTAGTCCGAGCACAGATACGCAGTATTTT. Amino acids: CSASPSTDTQYF.

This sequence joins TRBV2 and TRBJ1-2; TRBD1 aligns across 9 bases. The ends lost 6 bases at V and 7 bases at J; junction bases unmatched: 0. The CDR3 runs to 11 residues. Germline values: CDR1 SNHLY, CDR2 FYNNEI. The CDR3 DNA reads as TGTGCCAGCAGGGACAGGGGTGGCTACACCTTC. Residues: CASRDRGGYTF.

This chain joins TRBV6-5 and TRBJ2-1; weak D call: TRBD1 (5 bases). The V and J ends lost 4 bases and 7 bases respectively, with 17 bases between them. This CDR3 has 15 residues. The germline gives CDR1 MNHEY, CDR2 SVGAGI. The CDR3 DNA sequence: TGTGCCAGCAGTTCCCCAGGGCAGGGTTCGAATGAGCAGTTCTTC. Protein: CASSSPGQGSNEQFF.

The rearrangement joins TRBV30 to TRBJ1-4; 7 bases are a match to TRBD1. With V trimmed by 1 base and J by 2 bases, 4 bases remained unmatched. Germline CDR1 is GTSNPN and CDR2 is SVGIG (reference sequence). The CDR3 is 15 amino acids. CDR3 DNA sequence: TGTGCCTGGAGTGGACAGGGAGTGACTAATGAAAAACTGTTTTTT. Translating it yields CAWSGQGVTNEKLFF.

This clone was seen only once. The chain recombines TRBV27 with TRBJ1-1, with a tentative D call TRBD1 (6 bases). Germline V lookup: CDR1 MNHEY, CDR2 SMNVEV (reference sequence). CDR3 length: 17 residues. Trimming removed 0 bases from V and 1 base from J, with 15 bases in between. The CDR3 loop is CASSLSVRGSANTEAFF. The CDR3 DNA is TGTGCCAGCAGTTTATCGGTCAGGGGCTCGGCGAACACTGAAGCTTTCTTT.

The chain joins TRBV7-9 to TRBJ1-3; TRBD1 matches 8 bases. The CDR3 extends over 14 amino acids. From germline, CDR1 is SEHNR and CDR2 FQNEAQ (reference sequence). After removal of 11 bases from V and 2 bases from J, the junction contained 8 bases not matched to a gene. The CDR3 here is CAGGGQGTGNTIYF. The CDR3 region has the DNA TGTGCCGGGGGAGGACAGGGTACTGGAAACACCATATATTTT.

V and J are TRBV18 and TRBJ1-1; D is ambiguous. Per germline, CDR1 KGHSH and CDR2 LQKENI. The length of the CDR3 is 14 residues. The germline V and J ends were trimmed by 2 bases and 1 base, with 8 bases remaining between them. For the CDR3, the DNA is TGTGCCAGCTCACCAGCGGGTACGAACACTGAAGCTTTCTTT. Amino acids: CASSPAGTNTEAFF.

The DNA of the CDR3 is TGTGCCACCAGTGAGAGCCACCGTGCTAGAGGCTACACCTTC. Protein product: CATSESHRARGYTF. The chain couples TRBV24-1 to TRBJ1-2, with unresolved D. V was pared by 4 bases and J by 8 bases, with 16 bases between. This CDR3 region has 14 residues. CDR1 is KGHDR, CDR2 SFDVKD, per germline.

The CDR3 DNA reads as TGTGCCAGCAGCTTTGCCCCAGGGACAGGGGGCGCGAATTCACCCCTCCACTTT. It is translated as CASSFAPGTGGANSPLHF. This chain connects TRBV5-6 to TRBJ1-6; 12 nucleotides align to TRBD1. The CDR3 runs 18 residues. Germline V lookup: CDR1 SGHDT, CDR2 YYEEEE. V was clipped by 2 bases and J by 7 bases; unmatched bases: 10.